This is a list of T cell receptor beta chains from one sample in a study of human T cells and chemical hapten exposure. TCRdb re-derived calls from the RACE reads in MiXCR, one entry per CDR3 protein. The sample includes about 90,000 distinct CDR3 sequences, 8.5% seen only once; the top ten take 2.6%. The material sequenced was whole blood, taken in connection with sensitization to the hapten diphenylcyclopropenone (DPC). These receptors all stem from a man between 35 and 55 years old with alopecia areata. Some clones in this sample may be carry-over from other donors' samples. CDR3s include the opening cysteine and the closing phenylalanine or tryptophan. D genes are given only for firm matches. Where a row states a size, it is once, few, many or the class of an expanded clone; other rows omit it.

j_call clone_size d_call v_call cdr3_nt cdr3_aa
TRBJ2-2 few NA TRBV29-1 TGCAGCGTTGAATTTTTGAACACCGGGGAGCTGTTTTTT CSVEFLNTGELFF
TRBJ1-6 many NA TRBV20-1 TGCAGTGCACGCTTCGGCAGGGATAATTCACCCCTCCACTTT CSARFGRDNSPLHF
TRBJ2-3 NA NA TRBV3-1 TGTGCCAGCAGCCAATACCGGGAGCGCACAGATACGCAGTATTTT CASSQYRERTDTQYF
TRBJ1-5 many NA TRBV18 TGTGCCAGCTCACCAGGAGAGGTAAAAGGCCGGCCCCAGCATTTT CASSPGEVKGRPQHF
TRBJ2-1 NA TRBD2 TRBV7-2 TGTGCCAGCAGCTTAGTTCCCGGGAGGAAGAATGAGCAGTTCTTC CASSLVPGRKNEQFF
TRBJ2-3 NA TRBD2 TRBV20-1 TGCAGTGCAACAGAAGCTGTAGCGGGTGACACAGATACGCAGTATTTT CSATEAVAGDTDTQYF
TRBJ2-6 many NA TRBV28 TGTGCCAATGCGCCCTCTGGGGCCAACGTCCTGACTTTC CANAPSGANVLTF
TRBJ1-6 NA TRBD1 TRBV27 TGTGCCAGCAGGCCGTTGGTGACAGGGGGTAATTCACCCCTCCACTTT CASRPLVTGGNSPLHF
TRBJ2-5 few NA TRBV21-1 TGTGCCAGCAGCAAAGTTCTGAGCGAAGAGACCCAGTACTTC CASSKVLSEETQYF
TRBJ2-7 NA NA TRBV6-6 TGTGCCAGCACTGATAACCGGGTATACTCCTACGAGCAGTACTTC CASTDNRVYSYEQYF
TRBJ2-2 many TRBD1 TRBV24-1 TGTGCCACCATGACCGGGACAGCGAACACCGGGGAGCTGTTTTTT CATMTGTANTGELFF
TRBJ2-1 many NA TRBV19 TGTGCCAGCGGCAGCTTTAAGGTGATAAACTCCTACAATGAGCAGTTCTTC CASGSFKVINSYNEQFF
TRBJ2-2 many NA TRBV6-2/TRBV6-3 TGTGCCAGCAGAAGATCGGACAAATTCACCGGGGAGCTGTTTTTT CASRRSDKFTGELFF
TRBJ2-5 NA TRBD1 TRBV2 TGTGCCAGCAGTGGACAGGGGGGAGAGACCCAGTACTTC CASSGQGGETQYF
TRBJ2-2 few TRBD2 TRBV30 TGTGCCTTTGAAGCGGGAGCGAACACCGGGGAGCTGTTTTTT CAFEAGANTGELFF
TRBJ1-1 NA NA TRBV20-1 TGCAGTGCTAGCCGGTGGGGGGGGGCAAACACTGAAGCTTTCTTT CSASRWGGANTEAFF
TRBJ2-2 few NA TRBV28 TGTGCCAGCCTATCCGGGACTCTCACCGGGGAGCTGTTTTTT CASLSGTLTGELFF
TRBJ2-1 NA NA TRBV5-4 TGTGCCAGCAGCTTCACCTCTTTCAATGAGCAGTTCTTC CASSFTSFNEQFF
TRBJ2-7 many TRBD1 TRBV6-5 TGTGCCAGCAGTCCTGGGACAGGAGGAAGCGAGCAGTACTTC CASSPGTGGSEQYF
TRBJ2-7 few NA TRBV28 TGTGCCAGCAGTTCGGCCGACAGGGGACTAGGCCCTTCCTACGAGCAGTACTTC CASSSADRGLGPSYEQYF
TRBJ2-3 few TRBD2 TRBV11-2 TGTGCCAGCAGCCCGATCCTAGCGGGAGTTACCGATACGCAGTATTTT CASSPILAGVTDTQYF
TRBJ1-2 many NA TRBV14 TGTGCCAGCAGCCAAGATCTGACAAACTATGGCTACACCTTC CASSQDLTNYGYTF
TRBJ2-3 few NA TRBV6-2/TRBV6-3 TGTGCCAGCAGTTACCGGACAGAAAATACGCAGTATTTT CASSYRTENTQYF
TRBJ2-7 few TRBD2 TRBV7-8 TGTGCCAGCAGCCGCACGTTGGGGGGACGGGAGGCCCACGAGCAGTACTTC CASSRTLGGREAHEQYF
TRBJ1-1 many NA TRBV6-5 TGTGCCAGCACTAACAGGGAGGCTACTGAAGCTTTCTTT CASTNREATEAFF
TRBJ2-7 many NA TRBV7-6 TGTGCCAGCAGCTCGCCCCGGGACTACGAGCAGTACTTC CASSSPRDYEQYF
TRBJ1-1 many NA TRBV14 TGTGCCAGCAGCCGACACCCCGGGAACACTGAAGCTTTCTTT CASSRHPGNTEAFF
TRBJ2-1 NA TRBD2 TRBV14 TGTGCCAGCAGCTCGAGGATTTTAAGCGGGAGCGATGAGCAGTTCTTC CASSSRILSGSDEQFF
TRBJ2-7 NA TRBD1 TRBV6-2/TRBV6-3 TGTGCCAGCAGTCCACGACAGGGGGCTAGCGAGCAGTACTTC CASSPRQGASEQYF
TRBJ2-7 few NA TRBV19 TGTGCCAGTAGTGCCCAGGGGTCAACCTACGAGCAGTACTTC CASSAQGSTYEQYF